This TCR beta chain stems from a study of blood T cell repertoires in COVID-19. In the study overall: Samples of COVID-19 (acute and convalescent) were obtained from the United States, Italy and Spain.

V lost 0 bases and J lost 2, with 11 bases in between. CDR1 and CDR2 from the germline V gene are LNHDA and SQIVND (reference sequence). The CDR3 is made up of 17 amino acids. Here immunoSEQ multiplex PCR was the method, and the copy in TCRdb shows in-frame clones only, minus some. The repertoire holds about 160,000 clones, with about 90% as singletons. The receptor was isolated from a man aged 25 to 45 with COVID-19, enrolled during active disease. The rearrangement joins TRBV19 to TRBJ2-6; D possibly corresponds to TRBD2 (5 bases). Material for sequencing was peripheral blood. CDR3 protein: CASSIDLFGAGANVLTF. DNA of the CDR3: TGTGCCAGTAGTATAGATTTATTCGGGGCTGGGGCCAACGTCCTGACTTTC.